Below, 18 T cell receptor beta chains from the same sample are listed, as sequenced in a study of radiotherapy plus CTLA-4 blockade in lung cancer. Clones were read by immunoSEQ multiplex PCR, and TCRdb kept only the in-frame ones, dropping some. The sample shows fewer than 100,000 clones, less than 90% of them seen only once. This specimen consisted of peripheral blood, obtained from a patient treated with radiotherapy plus ipilimumab. The origin of the receptors is a human donor with non-small cell lung cancer who had stable disease on radiotherapy plus ipilimumab.

This chain uses TRBV6-1 with TRBJ1-2, with D hard to call. Germline V gene lookup returns CDR1 MNHNS and CDR2 SASEGT. V lost 5 bases to trimming and J lost 4 bases, with 17 bases between them. CDR3 length equals 15 residues. DNA of the CDR3: TGTGCCAGCAGTCCCGGTACAAGGGCGGGCTATGGCTACACCTTC. Residues: CASSPGTRAGYGYTF.

This clone appeared a single time. The chain combines TRBV5-1 with TRBJ2-5; no clear D gene. Trimming removed 2 bases at V and 5 bases at J, with 13 bases between. Germline-derived CDR1 and CDR2 are SGHRS and YFSETQ. This CDR3 has 14 residues. This CDR3 is CASSLGRGEETQYF. The CDR3 DNA is TGCGCCAGCAGCTTAGGCAGAGGAGAGGAGACCCAGTACTTC.

The chain is built from TRBV18 and TRBJ2-1, with D possibly matching TRBD2 (7 bases). The CDR3 totals 15 residues. The germline V gene has CDR1 KGHSH and CDR2 LQKENI. Trimming pared 3 bases from V and 6 bases from J, leaving 15 bases between. CDR3 in amino acids: CASSPARGGGNEQFF. In DNA form, the CDR3 reads TGTGCCAGCTCACCGGCGAGGGGGGGAGGCAATGAGCAGTTCTTC.

Here the CDR3 reads CASSVSGAITDTQYF. The CDR3 nucleotides read TGTGCCAGCAGCGTGAGCGGGGCTATCACAGATACGCAGTATTTT. The chain carries TRBV9 and TRBJ2-3; 7 bases line up with TRBD2. Germline trimming cut 2 bases from V and 2 bases from J; bases unmatched to any gene: 5. Germline lookup yields CDR1 SGDLS and CDR2 YYNGEE. The CDR3 spans 15 residues.

This clone was observed once. The gene calls are TRBV6-6 and TRBJ2-7; 7 nucleotides match TRBD2. CDR1 and CDR2 (germline): MNHNY, SVGAGI (reference sequence). This CDR3 is built from 14 residues. V shed 5 bases, J shed 2 bases, and the junction held 6 bases outside the gene matches. The CDR3 region has the DNA TGTGCCAGCAGTCCTCTGGCGGGAGCCTACGAGCAGTACTTC. Residues: CASSPLAGAYEQYF.

J is TRBJ1-2 and V is TRBV9; D is unresolved. Trimming took 0 bases from V and 7 from J, leaving 16 bases between them. The CDR3 runs 15 residues. Germline V gene data show CDR1 as SGDLS and CDR2 as YYNGEE. CDR3 nucleotide sequence: TGTGCCAGCAGCGTAGCTACGTCGGGGTCTGCTGGCTACACCTTC. Its protein is CASSVATSGSAGYTF.

The V call is TRBV16, the J call TRBJ2-7; 8 bases are a match to TRBD1. Germline V gene sequence: CDR1 KGHSY, CDR2 FQNENV. V gave up 0 bases and J gave up 5 bases; unmatched junction bases: 9. There are 16 residues in the CDR3. CDR3 amino acids: CASSQSVGQGAHEQYF. CDR3 coding DNA: TGTGCCAGCAGCCAATCCGTCGGTCAGGGGGCCCACGAGCAGTACTTC.

The rearrangement uses TRBV6-5 and TRBJ2-5, with TRBD2 identical over 9 bases. V was clipped by 2 bases and J by 7 bases; unmatched bases: 8. This CDR3 is built from 15 residues. Germline lookup yields CDR1 MNHEY and CDR2 SVGAGI. CDR3 region: CASSYGRGGPGTQYF. The CDR3 DNA reads as TGTGCCAGCAGTTACGGGCGGGGGGGGCCCGGGACCCAGTACTTC.

CDR3 residues: CAWGFSGGEQFF. CDR3 coding DNA: TGTGCCTGGGGATTTAGCGGTGGTGAGCAGTTCTTC. The chain has TRBV30 and TRBJ2-1, with D perhaps matching TRBD2 (6 bases). V was clipped by 5 bases and J by 9 bases, with 14 bases between them. The germline CDR1 and CDR2 sequences are GTSNPN and SVGIG (reference sequence). The CDR3 totals 12 residues.

V and J are TRBV18 and TRBJ2-3; D unclear. The CDR3 extends over 12 amino acids. Germline values: CDR1 KGHSH, CDR2 LQKENI. The V and J ends lost 8 bases and 0 bases respectively, with 6 bases between them. The CDR3, as DNA: TGTGCCAGCCAAACTAGCACAGATACGCAGTATTTT. It is translated as CASQTSTDTQYF.

This rearrangement joins TRBV6-1 to TRBJ2-1, with 10 positions matching TRBD2. Trimming cost V 4 bases and J 2 bases; bases outside gene matches: 8. The CDR3 is 17 residues long. CDR1 and CDR2 from the germline V gene are MNHNS and SASEGT. CDR3 DNA sequence: TGTGCCAGCAGTGTGGCTAGCGGGGGCCGGACCTACAATGAGCAGTTCTTC. This translates into CASSVASGGRTYNEQFF.

V and J are TRBV5-1 and TRBJ2-5; the match to TRBD2 covers 8 bases. Germline CDR1 SGHRS, CDR2 YFSETQ. The length of the CDR3 is 16 residues. The ends lost 0 bases at V and 1 base at J; junction bases unmatched: 5. The CDR3 coding sequence is TGCGCCAGCAGCTTGGGGTACGGGAGGGCCCAAGAGACCCAGTACTTC. Translation: CASSLGYGRAQETQYF. Based on the CDR3 plus reference TRBV5-1 and TRBJ2-5, the full variable domain is KAGVTQTPRYLIKTRGQQVTLSCSPISGHRSVSWYQQTPGQGLQFLFEYFSETQRNKGNFPGRFSGRQFSNSRSEMNVSTLELGDSALYLCASSLGYGRAQETQYFGPGTRLLVL.

There are a few counts of this clone. V and J are TRBV18 and TRBJ2-1; tentatively, D is TRBD1 (5 bases). The V gene's germline CDR1 is KGHSH and CDR2 LQKENI. V gave up 0 bases and J gave up 4 bases, with 13 bases separating them. This CDR3 spans 16 amino acids. CDR3 in DNA: TGTGCCAGCTCACCACCGAGACAGACCCAGTACAATGAGCAGTTCTTC. Translation gives CASSPPRQTQYNEQFF.

V gene TRBV2 combines with J gene TRBJ2-5; D is uncertain. Germline V CDR1 and CDR2: SNHLY, FYNNEI. With 5 bases removed from V and 4 bases from J, the gap between germline ends came to 2 bases. CDR3 length: 10 residues. The CDR3 DNA sequence: TGTGCCAGCAGTCTAGAGACCCAGTACTTC. Translation: CASSLETQYF.

The V call is TRBV10-3, the J call TRBJ2-1; D is unresolved. The V gene lost 6 bases and the J gene lost 5 bases, with 11 bases spanning the gap. The V gene's germline CDR1 is ENHRY and CDR2 SYGVKD. This CDR3 comprises 13 residues. The CDR3, as DNA: TGTGCCATCAGAAATGCAGCAAACAATGAGCAGTTCTTC. Translating gives CAIRNAANNEQFF.

This chain joins TRBV6-4 and TRBJ2-2; D uncertain. Germline V lookup: CDR1 MRHNA, CDR2 SNTAGT. Trimming left V 2 bases short and J 4 bases short, with 8 bases between. The CDR3 length is 14 residues. The CDR3 spells CASSDKQSTGELFF. The CDR3 nucleotides are TGTGCCAGCAGTGACAAGCAGTCCACCGGGGAGCTGTTTTTT.

The rearrangement uses TRBV7-2 and TRBJ1-5; no definite D call. This CDR3 has 15 residues. CDR1 SGHTA and CDR2 FQGNSA come from the germline V gene. The V end was cut by 5 bases, the J end by 0 bases, with 11 bases between. CDR3 residues: CASSQTLSSNQPQHF. CDR3 sequence (DNA): TGTGCCAGCAGCCAAACCCTGAGTAGCAATCAGCCCCAGCATTTT.

The chain employs TRBV27 and TRBJ2-1; 7 bases fit TRBD2. This CDR3 has 18 amino acids. Germline-derived CDR1 and CDR2 are MNHEY and SMNVEV (reference sequence). With V trimmed by 2 bases and J by 7 bases, 17 bases remained unmatched. CDR3 nucleotides: TGTGCCAGCAGTTTAATGGGCGGCGGGAGCGACGGGTGGAATGAGCAGTTCTTC. It specifies CASSLMGGGSDGWNEQFF.